This TCR beta chain was sequenced for a study of cytomegalovirus exposure and HLA in healthy donors. The PCR ran on 60 Vbeta and 13 Jbeta primers. TCRdb keeps only in-frame clones here, not all; method: immunoSEQ multiplex PCR. The table has about 160,000 clones, around 83% seen once. The CDR3 contains 16 residues. The J segment lost 6 bases and the V segment lost 2 bases, leaving 2 bases of the junction unmatched. Germline V lookup: CDR1 SGHRS, CDR2 YFSETQ. The sample comprised PBMCs. The chain couples TRBV5-1 to TRBJ2-1, with 16 positions matching TRBD2. The clonotype was recovered from a man aged 18 to 30 in good health and CMV-seropositive. The CDR3 protein is CASSFGTSGGANEQFF. CDR3 sequence (DNA): TGCGCCAGCAGCTTCGGGACTAGCGGGGGGGCCAATGAGCAGTTCTTC.